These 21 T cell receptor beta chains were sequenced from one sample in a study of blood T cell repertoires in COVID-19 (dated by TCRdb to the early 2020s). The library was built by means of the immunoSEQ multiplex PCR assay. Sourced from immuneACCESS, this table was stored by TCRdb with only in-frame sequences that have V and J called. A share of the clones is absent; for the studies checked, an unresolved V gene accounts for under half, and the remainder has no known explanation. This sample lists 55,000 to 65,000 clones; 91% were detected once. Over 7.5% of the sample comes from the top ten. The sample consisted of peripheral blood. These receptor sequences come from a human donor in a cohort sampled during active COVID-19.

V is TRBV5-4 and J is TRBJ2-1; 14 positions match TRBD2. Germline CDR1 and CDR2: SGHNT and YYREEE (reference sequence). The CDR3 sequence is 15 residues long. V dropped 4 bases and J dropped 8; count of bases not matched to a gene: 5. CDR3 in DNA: TGTGCCAGCAGCGAGGGACTAGCGGGAGCCGATGAGCAGTTCTTC. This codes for CASSEGLAGADEQFF.

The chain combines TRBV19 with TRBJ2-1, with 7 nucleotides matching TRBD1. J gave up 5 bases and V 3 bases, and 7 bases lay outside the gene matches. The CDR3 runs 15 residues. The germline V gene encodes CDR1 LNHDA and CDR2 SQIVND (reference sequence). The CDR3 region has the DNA TGTGCCAGTAGTATCCGCCGGGACAGCCACAATGAGCAGTTCTTC. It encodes CASSIRRDSHNEQFF.

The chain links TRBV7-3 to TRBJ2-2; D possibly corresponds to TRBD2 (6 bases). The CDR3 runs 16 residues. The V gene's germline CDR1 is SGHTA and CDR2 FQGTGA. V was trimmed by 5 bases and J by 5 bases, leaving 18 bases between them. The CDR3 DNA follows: TGTGCCAGCAGCCTACGGGGTAATAGCGGAACCGGGGAGCTGTTTTTT. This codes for CASSLRGNSGTGELFF.

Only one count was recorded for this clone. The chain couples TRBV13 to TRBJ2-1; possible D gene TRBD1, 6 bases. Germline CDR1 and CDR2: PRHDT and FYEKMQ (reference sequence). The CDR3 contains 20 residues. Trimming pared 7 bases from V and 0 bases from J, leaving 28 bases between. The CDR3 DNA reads TGTGCCAGCAAAGCCTCCAGCGGCAGGGGCTCGGGAAGCTCCTACAATGAGCAGTTCTTC. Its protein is CASKASSGRGSGSSYNEQFF.

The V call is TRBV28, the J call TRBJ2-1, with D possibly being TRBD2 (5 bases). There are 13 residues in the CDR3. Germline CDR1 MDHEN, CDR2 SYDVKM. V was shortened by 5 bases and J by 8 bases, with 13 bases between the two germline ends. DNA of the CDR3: TGTGCCAGCAGTCGGGATCATTCGGATGAGCAGTTCTTC. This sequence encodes CASSRDHSDEQFF.

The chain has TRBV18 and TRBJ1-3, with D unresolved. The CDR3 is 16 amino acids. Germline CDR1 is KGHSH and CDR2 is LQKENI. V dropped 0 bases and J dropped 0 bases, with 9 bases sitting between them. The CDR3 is CASSPPEDFSGNTIYF. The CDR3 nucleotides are TGTGCCAGCTCACCACCGGAGGATTTCTCTGGAAACACCATATATTTT.

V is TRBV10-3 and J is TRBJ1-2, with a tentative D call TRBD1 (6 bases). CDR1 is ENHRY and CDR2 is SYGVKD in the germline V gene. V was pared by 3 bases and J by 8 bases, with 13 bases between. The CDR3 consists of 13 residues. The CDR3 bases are TGTGCCATCAGTGAAAGGTCAGGGGAAGGCTACACCTTC. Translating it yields CAISERSGEGYTF.

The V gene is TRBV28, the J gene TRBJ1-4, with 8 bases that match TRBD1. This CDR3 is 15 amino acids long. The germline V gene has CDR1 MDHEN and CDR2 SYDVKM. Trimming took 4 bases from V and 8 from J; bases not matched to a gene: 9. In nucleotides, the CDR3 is TGTGCCAGCAGTTCCCGGACAGGGTCTGGCGAAAAACTGTTTTTT. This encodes CASSSRTGSGEKLFF.

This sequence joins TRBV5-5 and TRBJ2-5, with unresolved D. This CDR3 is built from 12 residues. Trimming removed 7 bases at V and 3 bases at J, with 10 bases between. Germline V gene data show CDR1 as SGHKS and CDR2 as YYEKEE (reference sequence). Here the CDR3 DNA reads TGTGCCAGCCATGCACACAAAGAGACCCAGTACTTC. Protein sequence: CASHAHKETQYF.

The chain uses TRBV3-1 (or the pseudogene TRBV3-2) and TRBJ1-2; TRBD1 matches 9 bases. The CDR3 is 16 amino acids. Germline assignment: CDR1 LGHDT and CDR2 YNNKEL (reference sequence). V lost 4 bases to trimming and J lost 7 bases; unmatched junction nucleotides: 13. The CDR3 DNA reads TGTGCCAGCAGCCCTCGCTTTACAGGGGGCGCATCTGGCTACACCTTC. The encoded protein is CASSPRFTGGASGYTF.

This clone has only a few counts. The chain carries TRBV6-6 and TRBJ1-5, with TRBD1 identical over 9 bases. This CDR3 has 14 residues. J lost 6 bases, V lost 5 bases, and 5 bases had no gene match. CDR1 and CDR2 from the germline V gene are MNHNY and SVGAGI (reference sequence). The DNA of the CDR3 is TGTGCCAGCAGTACTACAGGGGGCACTCAGCCCCAGCATTTT. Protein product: CASSTTGGTQPQHF.

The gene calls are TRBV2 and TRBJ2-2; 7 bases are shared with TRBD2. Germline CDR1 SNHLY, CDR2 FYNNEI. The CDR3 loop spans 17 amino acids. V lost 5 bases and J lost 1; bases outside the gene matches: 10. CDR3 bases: TGTGCCAGCAGTCCCGGTGAGCTAGCGGTGAACACCGGGGAGCTGTTTTTT. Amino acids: CASSPGELAVNTGELFF.

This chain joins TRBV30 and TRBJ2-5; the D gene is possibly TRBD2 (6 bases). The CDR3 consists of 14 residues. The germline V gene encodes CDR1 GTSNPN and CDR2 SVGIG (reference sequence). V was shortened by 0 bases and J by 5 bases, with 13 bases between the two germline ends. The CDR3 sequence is CAWSVGVGGETQYF. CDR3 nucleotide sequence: TGTGCCTGGAGTGTAGGAGTTGGAGGGGAGACCCAGTACTTC.

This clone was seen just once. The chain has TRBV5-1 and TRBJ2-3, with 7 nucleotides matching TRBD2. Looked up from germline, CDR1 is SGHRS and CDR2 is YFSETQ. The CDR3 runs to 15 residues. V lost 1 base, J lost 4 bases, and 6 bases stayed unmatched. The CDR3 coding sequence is TGCGCCAGCAGCTTGACTAGCGTGGGAGCAGATACGCAGTATTTT. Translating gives CASSLTSVGADTQYF.

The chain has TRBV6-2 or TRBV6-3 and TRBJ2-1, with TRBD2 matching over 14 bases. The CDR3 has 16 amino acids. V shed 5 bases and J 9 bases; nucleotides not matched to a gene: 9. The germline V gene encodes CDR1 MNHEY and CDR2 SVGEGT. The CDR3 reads CASSDDGLAGGGEQFF. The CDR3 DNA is TGTGCCAGCAGTGACGACGGACTAGCGGGGGGTGGTGAGCAGTTCTTC.

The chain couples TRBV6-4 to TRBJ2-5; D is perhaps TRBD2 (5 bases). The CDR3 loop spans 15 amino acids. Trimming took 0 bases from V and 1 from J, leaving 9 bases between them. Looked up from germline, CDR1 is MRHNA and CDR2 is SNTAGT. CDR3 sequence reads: CASSDSPSPQETQYF. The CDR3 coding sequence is TGTGCCAGCAGTGACTCCCCTAGCCCCCAAGAGACCCAGTACTTC.

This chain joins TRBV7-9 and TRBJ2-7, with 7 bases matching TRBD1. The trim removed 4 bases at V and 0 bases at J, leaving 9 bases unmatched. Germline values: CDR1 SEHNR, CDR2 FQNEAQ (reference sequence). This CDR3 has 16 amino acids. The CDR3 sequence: CASSSFDRVGSYEQYF. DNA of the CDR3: TGTGCCAGCAGCTCGTTTGACAGGGTGGGCTCCTACGAGCAGTACTTC.

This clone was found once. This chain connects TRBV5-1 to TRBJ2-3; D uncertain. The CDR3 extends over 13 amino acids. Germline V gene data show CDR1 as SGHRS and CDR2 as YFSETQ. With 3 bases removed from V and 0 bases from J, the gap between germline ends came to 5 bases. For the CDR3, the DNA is TGCGCCAGCAGCTCCCCTAGCACAGATACGCAGTATTTT. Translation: CASSSPSTDTQYF.

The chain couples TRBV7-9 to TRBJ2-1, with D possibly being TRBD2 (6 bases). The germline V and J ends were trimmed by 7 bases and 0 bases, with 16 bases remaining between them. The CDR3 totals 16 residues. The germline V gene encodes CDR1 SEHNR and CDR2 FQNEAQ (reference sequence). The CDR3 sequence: CASTPGEESSYNEQFF. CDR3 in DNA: TGTGCCAGCACCCCGGGGGAGGAGAGCTCCTACAATGAGCAGTTCTTC.

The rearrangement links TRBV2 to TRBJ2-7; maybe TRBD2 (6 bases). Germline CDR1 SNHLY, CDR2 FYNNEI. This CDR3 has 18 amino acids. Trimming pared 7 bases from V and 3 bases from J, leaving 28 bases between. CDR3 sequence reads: CASKEGASPNLLNYEQYF. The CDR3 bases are TGTGCCAGCAAGGAGGGAGCCAGTCCTAACCTACTCAACTACGAGCAGTACTTC.

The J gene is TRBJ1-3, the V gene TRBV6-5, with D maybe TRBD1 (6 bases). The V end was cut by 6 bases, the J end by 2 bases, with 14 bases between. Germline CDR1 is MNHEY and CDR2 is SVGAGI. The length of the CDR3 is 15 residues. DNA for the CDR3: TGTGCCAGCAGGGATCGCAGGGGAACTGGAAACACCATATATTTT. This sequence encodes CASRDRRGTGNTIYF.